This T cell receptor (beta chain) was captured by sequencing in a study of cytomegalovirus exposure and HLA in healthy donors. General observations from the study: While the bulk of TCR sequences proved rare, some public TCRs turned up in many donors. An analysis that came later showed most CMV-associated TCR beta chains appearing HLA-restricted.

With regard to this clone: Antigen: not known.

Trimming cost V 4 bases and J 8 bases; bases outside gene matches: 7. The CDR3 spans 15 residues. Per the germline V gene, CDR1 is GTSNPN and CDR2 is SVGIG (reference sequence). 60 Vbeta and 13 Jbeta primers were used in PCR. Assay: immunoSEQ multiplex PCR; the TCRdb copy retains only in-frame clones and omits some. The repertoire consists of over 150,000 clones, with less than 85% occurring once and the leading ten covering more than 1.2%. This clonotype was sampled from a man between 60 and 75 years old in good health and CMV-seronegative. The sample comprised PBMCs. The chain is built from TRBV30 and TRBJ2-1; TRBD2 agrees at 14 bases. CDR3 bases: TGTGCCTGGACCCCGGGACTAGCGGGAGTCTATGAGCAGTTCTTC. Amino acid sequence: CAWTPGLAGVYEQFF.